Listed below are T cell receptor beta chains from one sample, sequenced in a study of blood T cells in healthy people across ages. TCRdb passed the 5' RACE reads through MiXCR, listing each CDR3 protein once. Of 550,000 to 800,000 distinct CDR3 sequences in the sample, approximately 21% were seen once. The source material was blood. The source is a man between 65 and 79 years old in good health. The CDR3 runs from the conserved cysteine through the conserved F or W. The order of the fields is J gene, V gene, clone size, D gene, CDR3 protein, CDR3 DNA. D genes are given only for firm matches. For some rows the clone size is stated as once, few or many, or as a class when expanded; others skip it.

>TRBJ2-7|TRBV10-3|few|-
CAISRGNYEQYF
TGTGCCATCAGTCGGGGGAACTACGAGCAGTACTTC
>TRBJ1-1|TRBV27|many|-
CASSLLVVDTEAFF
TGTGCCAGCAGTTTACTGGTTGTTGACACTGAAGCTTTCTTT
>TRBJ2-1|TRBV14|-|TRBD2
CASSQDKAGVTYNEQFF
TGTGCCAGCAGCCAAGATAAAGCGGGAGTTACCTACAATGAGCAGTTCTTC
>TRBJ1-2|TRBV20-1|-|-
CSATEIRENYGYTF
TGCAGTGCTACGGAGATCAGGGAGAACTATGGCTACACCTTC
>TRBJ2-1|TRBV4-3|-|TRBD2
CASSLLAGDMDEQFF
TGCGCCAGCAGCCTCCTAGCGGGAGATATGGATGAGCAGTTCTTC
>TRBJ2-1|TRBV11-2|-|TRBD2
CASSLILAGGEDEQFF
TGTGCCAGCAGCTTAATTCTAGCGGGAGGAGAGGATGAGCAGTTCTTC
>TRBJ1-5|TRBV9|few|-
CASSVAPGINQPQHF
TGTGCCAGCAGCGTAGCTCCCGGGATCAATCAGCCCCAGCATTTT
>TRBJ2-5|TRBV20-1|-|TRBD2
CSARHGTSGTETQYF
TGCAGTGCTAGACATGGGACTAGCGGGACGGAGACCCAGTACTTC
>TRBJ2-1|TRBV6-1|-|TRBD1
CASSEGDRGRFYNEQFF
TGTGCCAGCAGTGAAGGGGACAGGGGGCGCTTCTACAATGAGCAGTTCTTC
>TRBJ2-1|TRBV12-3/TRBV12-4|many|-
CASRERHYNEQFF
TGTGCCAGCAGGGAAAGGCACTACAATGAGCAGTTCTTC
>TRBJ2-7|TRBV10-3|once|-
CAISQQGEGNEQYF
TGTGCCATCAGTCAACAAGGGGAAGGAAACGAGCAGTACTTC
>TRBJ2-5|TRBV12-3/TRBV12-4|-|TRBD2
CASSSLAGGSQETQYF
TGTGCCAGCAGCTCCCTAGCGGGAGGATCCCAAGAGACCCAGTACTTC
>TRBJ2-1|TRBV2|-|TRBD2
CASRETSGSSYNEQFF
TGTGCCAGCAGGGAGACTAGCGGAAGCTCCTACAATGAGCAGTTCTTC
>TRBJ1-5|TRBV6-1|-|-
CASSEEGVSNQPQHF
TGTGCCAGCAGTGAGGAAGGGGTTAGCAATCAGCCCCAGCATTTT
>TRBJ1-2|TRBV28|-|-
CASYASGTDNYGHTF
TGTGCCAGTTACGCCTCCGGGACGGACAACTATGGCCACACCTTC
>TRBJ2-7|TRBV4-3|-|-
CASSQDESYEQYF
TGCGCCAGCAGCCAAGATGAATCCTACGAGCAGTACTTC
>TRBJ1-2|TRBV5-1|-|-
CASSLGKGPNYGYTF
TGCGCCAGCAGCTTGGGGAAAGGCCCTAACTATGGCTACACCTTC